This T cell receptor (beta chain) was captured by sequencing in a study of long-term antiretroviral therapy in people with HIV. Remarks on this clone: Its antigen is currently unknown.

immunoSEQ v3.0 was run at survey level. The assay was immunoSEQ multiplex PCR, and TCRdb's table has in-frame clones only and misses some. The table has about 28,000 clones, around 96% seen once. Study-wide results and caveats: Blood draws took place between the mid-2000s and the late 2010s and possibly involved older ART regimens.

The origin of this receptor is a man aged 30 to 45 with HIV. This sample comprised unsorted PBMCs, obtained 6 to 6.5 years after starting antiretroviral therapy.

CDR3 DNA: TGTGCCAGCAGCCCACGGGAGGACTCTAGCGGAAAGTCCTACGAGCAGTACTTC. Protein sequence: CASSPREDSSGKSYEQYF. This rearrangement joins TRBV7-3 to TRBJ2-7, with 7 bases identical to TRBD2. CDR1 is SGHTA and CDR2 is FQGTGA in the germline V gene. The V gene end was trimmed by 5 bases and the J gene end by 1 base; junction bases not matched to a gene: 17. The CDR3 totals 18 residues.